This section outlines one T cell receptor (beta chain) sequence together with its context. Its antigen is still unknown. The sample comes from a study of long-term antiretroviral therapy in people with HIV. The study, taken as a whole, reports: Viral resistance, ART adherence and therapy changes all lacked available data. Diversity increased after ART yet remained lower than in transplant donor controls.

They ran version v3.0 of the immunoSEQ assay at survey level. Here immunoSEQ multiplex PCR was the method, and the copy in TCRdb shows in-frame clones only, minus some. The repertoire holds fewer than 45,000 clones, with roughly 95% as singletons. The CDR3 runs 14 residues. In germline, CDR1 is MRHNA, CDR2 SNTAGT. Trimming left V 6 bases short and J 6 bases short, with 14 bases between. This sample comprised unsorted PBMCs, obtained 3.7 years after starting antiretroviral therapy. This chain connects TRBV6-4 to TRBJ2-2, with D perhaps TRBD2 (6 bases). The source of this sequence is a woman between 45 and 65 years old with HIV. The CDR3 DNA reads as TGTGCCAGCAGCGCTAGGGAGGCATCCGGGGAGCTGTTTTTT. Encoded protein: CASSAREASGELFF.